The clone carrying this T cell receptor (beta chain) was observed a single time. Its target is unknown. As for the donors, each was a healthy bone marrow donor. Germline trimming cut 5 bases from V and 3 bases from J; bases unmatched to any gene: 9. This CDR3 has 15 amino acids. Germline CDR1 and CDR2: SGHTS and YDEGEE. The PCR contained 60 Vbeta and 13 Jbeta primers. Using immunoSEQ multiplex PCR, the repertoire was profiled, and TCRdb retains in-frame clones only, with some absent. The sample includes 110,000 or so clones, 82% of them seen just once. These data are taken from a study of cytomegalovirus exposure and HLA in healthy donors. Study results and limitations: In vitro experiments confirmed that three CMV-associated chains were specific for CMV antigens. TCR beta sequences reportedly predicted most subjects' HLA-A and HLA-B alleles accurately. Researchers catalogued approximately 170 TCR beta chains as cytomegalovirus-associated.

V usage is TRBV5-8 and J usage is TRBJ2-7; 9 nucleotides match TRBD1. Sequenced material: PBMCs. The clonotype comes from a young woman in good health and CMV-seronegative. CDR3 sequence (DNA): TGTGCCAGCAGTCTGGGACAGGGTTACCACTACGAGCAGTACTTC. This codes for CASSLGQGYHYEQYF.